This TCR beta chain was profiled in a study of vaccination effects on CD4 cells after COVID-19. Study-wide background: Early and late time points after vaccination were used to sample a few convalescent patients. Researchers obtained post-vaccine samples at a median of 72 days past the second dose.

This table comes from immunoSEQ multiplex PCR, and its TCRdb copy is limited to in-frame clones, with some not included. The table shows 40,000 to 55,000 clones, with more than 65% occurring only once. V was clipped by 0 bases and J by 6 bases, with 15 bases between them. This CDR3 is 16 amino acids long. CDR1 is LGHDT, CDR2 YNNKEL, per germline (reference sequence). Investigators separated out CD4+ T cells once 10 days of culture had passed. SARS-CoV-2 infection was confirmed by PCR in the person between March and December 2020. Participants received two doses of either the BNT162b2 or mRNA-1273 vaccine. A remark on this clone: Its antigen is currently unknown.

V usage is TRBV3-1 (or the pseudogene TRBV3-2) and J usage is TRBJ1-5; the D gene is possibly TRBD1 (5 bases). The TCR sequence derives from a human donor who had a prior SARS-CoV-2 infection. The sample consisted of CD4+ T cells from PBMCs cultured without peptide, taken after COVID-19 vaccination. The chain's CDR3 is CASSQDIGGLGQPQHF. CDR3 DNA sequence: TGTGCCAGCAGCCAAGACATTGGGGGTCTAGGTCAGCCCCAGCATTTT.